This T cell receptor (beta chain) was captured by sequencing in a study of beta chain features in type 1 diabetes. Study-wide context: Across every sample, about 110 million sorted cells were examined in total. The study, taken as a whole, reports: Diminished insertions and augmented deletions at VDJ junctions characterized type 1 diabetes patients. Moderate yet significant TCRB CDR3 shortening was seen in Type 1 diabetes patients in all four CD4+ subsets.

Investigators reverse transcribed all isolated RNA, so they sequenced expressed TCRB transcripts. Some clones are missing from TCRdb's copy, which holds only in-frame ones; the method was immunoSEQ multiplex PCR. The sample shows under 150,000 clones, approximately 10% of them seen only once. The authors sorted CD4+ naive, central memory, regulatory and stem cell-like memory cells via CD45RO/CCR7/CD25/CD127/CD95/CD27. The V end lost 5 bases, the J end lost 5 bases, and 15 bases lay between the germline ends. CDR3 size: 15 residues. Per germline, CDR1 SGHAT and CDR2 FQNNGV. Comments on this clone: Antigen unknown.

This receptor was taken from a man aged 30 to 45 with type 1 diabetes. This chain joins TRBV11-2 and TRBJ2-2; D perhaps matches TRBD2 (7 bases). Sample: central memory CD4+ T cells from blood. CDR3 in DNA: TGTGCCAGCAGCCGAGGGGGGGGCTGGACCGGGGAGCTGTTTTTT. This gives the protein CASSRGGGWTGELFF.